A single sample gave rise to the 22 T cell receptor beta chains below, sequenced in a study of blood T cell repertoires in COVID-19. Sequenced by immunoSEQ multiplex PCR; TCRdb stores in-frame clones only, minus some. Of 90,000 to 95,000 clones in the sample, around 90% were seen once. What was sequenced was peripheral blood. These receptors originate from a woman between 65 and 79 years old with acute or convalescent COVID-19.

In this sample, this clone turned up once. V gene TRBV11-2 combines with J gene TRBJ2-6; no definite D call. V lost 0 bases and J lost 0, with 15 bases in between. Per germline, CDR1 SGHAT and CDR2 FQNNGV. The CDR3 sequence is 19 residues long. The CDR3 DNA is TGTGCCAGCAGCTTAGATTATCTGCGGATCGTCTCTGGGGCCAACGTCCTGACTTTC. This codes for CASSLDYLRIVSGANVLTF.

V gene TRBV3-1 (or the pseudogene TRBV3-2) combines with J gene TRBJ2-1; no definite D call. Per the germline V gene, CDR1 is LGHDT and CDR2 is YNNKEL (reference sequence). CDR3 size: 12 residues. Between the trimmed V and J ends, which lost 8 bases and 2 bases, there was a span of 7 bases. CDR3 in amino acids: CASQTPYNEQFF. In nucleotides, the CDR3 is TGTGCCAGCCAGACTCCCTACAATGAGCAGTTCTTC.

The chain couples TRBV6-5 to TRBJ2-6, with D maybe TRBD1 (5 bases). Trimming removed 7 bases at V and 0 bases at J, with 7 bases between. Per germline, CDR1 MNHEY and CDR2 SVGAGI. CDR3 length equals 14 residues. CDR3 coding DNA: TGTGCCAGCAACCAGGGCTCTGGGGCCAACGTCCTGACTTTC. Protein product: CASNQGSGANVLTF.

This clone was observed a handful of times. The chain links TRBV7-2 to TRBJ1-2, with TRBD1 identical over 7 bases. The V and J ends lost 0 bases and 2 bases, in that order; junction bases with no gene match: 0. Germline values: CDR1 SGHTA, CDR2 FQGNSA. This CDR3 region has 14 residues. The CDR3 DNA sequence: TGTGCCAGCAGCTTAGCGGGACAGAACTATGGCTACACCTTC. This gives the protein CASSLAGQNYGYTF. The full variable domain, its missing parts supplied by reference TRBV7-2 and TRBJ1-2, is GAGVSQSPSNKVTEKGKDVELRCDPISGHTALYWYRQSLGQGLEFLIYFQGNSAPDKSGLPSDRFSAERTGGSVSTLTIQRTQQEDSAVYLCASSLAGQNYGYTFGSGTRLTVV.

CDR3 sequence: CASSLDRTSGNTIYF. CDR3 DNA: TGTGCCAGCAGCTTAGACAGGACCTCTGGAAACACCATATATTTT. V gene TRBV7-9 combines with J gene TRBJ1-3, with D perhaps TRBD1 (5 bases). The CDR3 is made up of 15 amino acids. V lost 1 base, J lost 0 bases, and 7 bases lay in between. Per the germline V gene, CDR1 is SEHNR and CDR2 is FQNEAQ (reference sequence).

This clone has just a few counts. The chain employs TRBV24-1 and TRBJ2-7; 8 positions agree with TRBD1. Germline V gives CDR1 KGHDR, CDR2 SFDVKD. This CDR3 comprises 17 residues. Trimming cost V 5 bases and J 3 bases; bases outside gene matches: 14. The CDR3 bases are TGTGCCACCAGTGCCCCGCGGTCGGACAGGGAAGGCTACGAGCAGTACTTC. This sequence encodes CATSAPRSDREGYEQYF.

The chain has TRBV15 and TRBJ2-7, with D maybe TRBD2 (5 bases). The CDR3 covers 13 residues. Trimming took off 3 bases at V and 6 bases at J, with 12 bases between the two ends. The germline CDR1 and CDR2 sequences are LNHNV and YYDKDF (reference sequence). The CDR3 reads CATSSDGISEQYF. CDR3 coding DNA: TGTGCCACCAGCAGCGACGGGATCTCCGAGCAGTACTTC. Full variable domain (remainder filled in from reference TRBV15 and TRBJ2-7): DAMVIQNPRYQVTQFGKPVTLSCSQTLNHNVMYWYQQKSSQAPKLLFHYYDKDFNNEADTPDNFQSRRPNTSFCFLDIRSPGLGDTAMYLCATSSDGISEQYFGPGTRLTVT.

The J gene is TRBJ1-2, the V gene TRBV3-1 (or the pseudogene TRBV3-2), with 7 bases that match TRBD1. The CDR3 runs 13 residues. In germline, CDR1 is LGHDT, CDR2 YNNKEL (reference sequence). The trim removed 2 bases at V and 3 bases at J, leaving 0 bases unmatched. The CDR3, as DNA: TGTGCCAGCAGCCAACAGGGGGACTATGGCTACACCTTC. It translates to CASSQQGDYGYTF.

The chain uses TRBV12-3 or TRBV12-4 and TRBJ1-2, with TRBD1 matching over 7 bases. The V segment lost 5 bases and the J segment 4 bases; nucleotides outside the gene matches: 1. The CDR3 extends over 12 amino acids. The CDR3 protein is CASSRQGYGYTF. Here the CDR3 DNA reads TGTGCCAGCAGTCGACAGGGCTATGGCTACACCTTC.

J is TRBJ2-5 and V is TRBV19, with 10 bases fitting TRBD1. The V gene's germline CDR1 is LNHDA and CDR2 SQIVND (reference sequence). V lost 5 bases to trimming and J lost 2 bases; unmatched junction nucleotides: 5. The CDR3 totals 15 residues. CDR3 bases: TGTGCCAGTAGTTTGGGACAGGGGAAACAAGAGACCCAGTACTTC. Translating gives CASSLGQGKQETQYF.

The CDR3 loop is CAISDSPGLAGGTDTQYF. In DNA, the CDR3 is TGTGCCATCAGTGATTCCCCCGGACTAGCGGGAGGCACAGATACGCAGTATTTT. The chain has TRBV10-3 and TRBJ2-3; 13 bases are shared with TRBD2. Trimming cost V 3 bases and J 1 base; bases outside gene matches: 7. CDR1 ENHRY and CDR2 SYGVKD come from the germline V gene. The CDR3 contains 18 residues.

The J gene is TRBJ2-2, the V gene TRBV7-2; a possible D gene is TRBD1 (6 bases). This CDR3 comprises 14 residues. The germline V gene encodes CDR1 SGHTA and CDR2 FQGNSA. Deletions cut 6 bases from V and 0 bases from J, with 8 bases between. DNA for the CDR3: TGTGCCAGCAGTCGACAGGCGAACACCGGGGAGCTGTTTTTT. Its protein product is CASSRQANTGELFF.

The chain is built from TRBV12-3 or TRBV12-4 and TRBJ2-7; TRBD1 might be the D (5 bases). The CDR3 has 12 amino acids. Trimming stripped 6 bases from V and 4 bases from J, with 10 bases between. The CDR3 protein is CASSQTGYEQYF. The CDR3 bases are TGTGCCAGCAGCCAAACAGGATACGAGCAGTACTTC.

CDR3 residues: CASRLQFGAGVLVNEQFF. Written as DNA, the CDR3 is TGTGCCAGCAGGTTGCAGTTTGGAGCGGGAGTATTAGTCAATGAGCAGTTCTTC. The rearrangement joins TRBV13 to TRBJ2-1, with 8 nucleotides matching TRBD2. Germline V CDR1 and CDR2: PRHDT, FYEKMQ (reference sequence). This CDR3 has 18 residues. Trimming removed 6 bases from V and 6 bases from J; junction bases left unmatched: 19.

This chain links TRBV11-2 with TRBJ2-1; 8 nucleotides match TRBD2. V trimming: 4 bases; J trimming: 3 bases; junction bases outside the gene matches: 5. This CDR3 is built from 15 residues. CDR1 and CDR2 from the germline V gene are SGHAT and FQNNGV. In DNA form, the CDR3 reads TGTGCCAGCAGCTACGGGGGGGCCCTCTACAATGAGCAGTTCTTC. Its translation: CASSYGGALYNEQFF.

The genes are TRBV19 and TRBJ1-1; 7 nucleotides match TRBD1. The germline V gene has CDR1 LNHDA and CDR2 SQIVND (reference sequence). This CDR3 spans 15 amino acids. Trimming removed 8 bases from V and 1 base from J; junction bases left unmatched: 10. The DNA of the CDR3 is TGTGCCAGTGGGGGACAGAGATTCCAGAACACTGAAGCTTTCTTT. This gives the protein CASGGQRFQNTEAFF.

This clone was seen a single time. The chain carries TRBV7-2 and TRBJ2-5, with D hard to call. The CDR3 runs 13 residues. CDR1 is SGHTA and CDR2 is FQGNSA in the germline V gene. Between the trimmed V and J ends, which lost 1 base and 1 base, there was a span of 4 bases. The CDR3 nucleotides are TGTGCCAGCAGCTTAGACAGCCAAGAGACCCAGTACTTC. Its protein is CASSLDSQETQYF.

This rearrangement joins TRBV2 to TRBJ2-7; TRBD1 is a possible D gene (6 bases). V dropped 2 bases and J dropped 4 bases, with 9 bases sitting between them. In germline, CDR1 is SNHLY, CDR2 FYNNEI. The CDR3 extends over 13 amino acids. CDR3 residues: CASSEYREYEQYF. The CDR3 DNA sequence: TGTGCCAGCAGTGAATACAGGGAGTACGAGCAGTACTTC.

The CDR3 sequence: CASSFNSYEQYF. The CDR3 DNA sequence: TGTGCCAGCAGCTTCAACTCCTACGAGCAGTACTTC. The chain is built from TRBV11-2 and TRBJ2-7; D ambiguous. CDR3 length: 12 amino acids. Trimming cost V 3 bases and J 0 bases, with 3 bases left between them. Germline CDR1 and CDR2: SGHAT and FQNNGV.

The genes are TRBV2 and TRBJ2-7; no reliable D call. V dropped 7 bases and J dropped 4 bases, with 14 bases sitting between them. CDR1 is SNHLY, CDR2 FYNNEI, per germline. The CDR3 spans 13 residues. The CDR3 bases are TGTGCCAGCATCAGCCCTAGAGGTTACGAGCAGTACTTC. Its translation: CASISPRGYEQYF.

This sequence joins TRBV7-2 and TRBJ2-5; 8 bases are shared with TRBD2. Germline loops: CDR1 SGHTA, CDR2 FQGNSA. J was trimmed by 2 bases and V by 1 base; bases with no gene match: 9. There are 17 residues in the CDR3. DNA of the CDR3: TGTGCCAGCAGCTTAGGAGTTGTATCGGGGGGGCAAGAGACCCAGTACTTC. It specifies CASSLGVVSGGQETQYF. Filled out from reference TRBV7-2 and TRBJ2-5, the complete variable domain reads GAGVSQSPSNKVTEKGKDVELRCDPISGHTALYWYRQSLGQGLEFLIYFQGNSAPDKSGLPSDRFSAERTGGSVSTLTIQRTQQEDSAVYLCASSLGVVSGGQETQYFGPGTRLLVL.

The chain joins TRBV2 to TRBJ1-4; the match to TRBD1 covers 8 bases. After removal of 5 bases from V and 7 bases from J, the junction contained 6 bases not matched to a gene. The length of the CDR3 is 14 residues. CDR1 and CDR2 from the germline V gene are SNHLY and FYNNEI. The CDR3 region has the DNA TGTGCCAGCAGTTGGGGACAGGAAAGTGAAAAACTGTTTTTT. It specifies CASSWGQESEKLFF.